These 29 T cell receptor beta chains came from one sample sequenced in a study of cytomegalovirus exposure and HLA in healthy donors. The study ran its PCR with 60 Vbeta and 13 Jbeta primers. Sequencing used immunoSEQ multiplex PCR; TCRdb keeps in-frame clones, though not all of them. Of more than 150,000 clones in the sample, around 80% were seen once. The source material was PBMCs. The receptor set was obtained from a woman aged 40 to 49 in good health and CMV-seropositive.

The chain links TRBV29-1 to TRBJ1-1; a possible D gene is TRBD1 (6 bases). V shed 6 bases and J shed 2 bases, with 19 bases lying between them. Germline lookup yields CDR1 SQVTM and CDR2 ANQGSEA. The CDR3 covers 15 residues. CDR3 bases: TGCAGCGTCCAACCCTTACACAGGGTAAACACTGAAGCTTTCTTT. Amino acid sequence: CSVQPLHRVNTEAFF.

The chain joins TRBV2 to TRBJ1-6; a possible D gene is TRBD1 (6 bases). Germline V gene lookup returns CDR1 SNHLY and CDR2 FYNNEI. With 6 bases removed from V and 8 bases from J, the gap between germline ends came to 23 bases. The CDR3 has 17 amino acids. The CDR3 loop reads CASSPKGVGLWDSPLHF. Here the CDR3 DNA reads TGTGCCAGCAGCCCTAAGGGGGTGGGATTATGGGATTCACCCCTCCACTTT.

The rearrangement links TRBV5-1 to TRBJ1-4; 7 positions agree with TRBD1. From germline, CDR1 is SGHRS and CDR2 YFSETQ. V shed 9 bases, J shed 4 bases, and the junction held 6 bases outside the gene matches. The CDR3 is 13 amino acids. CDR3 nucleotide sequence: TGCGCCACGCGTGGGACAGTTAATGAAAAACTGTTTTTT. Translated: CATRGTVNEKLFF.

The chain uses TRBV19 and TRBJ2-1; D gene unclear. Germline lookup yields CDR1 LNHDA and CDR2 SQIVND (reference sequence). Trimming cost V 10 bases and J 7 bases, with 26 bases left between them. The CDR3 is made up of 16 amino acids. CDR3 residues: CATANLRLTQTNEQFF. The CDR3, as DNA: TGTGCCACCGCCAACCTTCGACTCACCCAAACAAATGAGCAGTTCTTC.

The table lists this clone with a few counts. The CDR3 is CASSPGRQSGGYTF. DNA of the CDR3: TGTGCCAGCAGCCCGGGAAGGCAATCCGGCGGCTACACCTTC. This chain links TRBV7-2 with TRBJ1-2; D is unclear. Germline CDR1 is SGHTA and CDR2 is FQGNSA. The V gene lost 5 bases and the J gene lost 8 bases, with 18 bases spanning the gap. This CDR3 comprises 14 residues.

The rearrangement uses TRBV28 and TRBJ2-6; the D is unclear. The CDR3 consists of 13 residues. Germline V gene lookup returns CDR1 MDHEN and CDR2 SYDVKM. V dropped 8 bases and J dropped 2 bases, with 7 bases sitting between them. DNA for the CDR3: TGTGCCAGCGGTGAGGCTGGGGCCAACGTCCTGACTTTC. As protein: CASGEAGANVLTF.

The chain links TRBV28 to TRBJ1-2; 7 bases are shared with TRBD1. The CDR3 is made up of 13 amino acids. Germline V gene sequence: CDR1 MDHEN, CDR2 SYDVKM. The CDR3 coding sequence is TGTGCTTCTAAGGAGGGGGCGCTGGAAGGCTACACCTTC. This encodes CASKEGALEGYTF.

V usage is TRBV2 and J usage is TRBJ1-6; 7 nucleotides agree with TRBD1. J lost 6 bases, V lost 3 bases, and 2 bases had no gene match. Germline V lookup: CDR1 SNHLY, CDR2 FYNNEI. This CDR3 has 14 residues. CDR3 sequence: CASSDYRGNSPLHF. For the CDR3, the DNA is TGTGCCAGCAGTGATTACAGGGGTAATTCACCCCTCCACTTT.

This clone was counted only a few times. V is TRBV7-2 and J is TRBJ1-2; 10 bases agree with TRBD1. From germline, CDR1 is SGHTA and CDR2 FQGNSA. With 4 bases clipped from V and 2 bases from J, the junction kept 4 bases outside the gene matches. This CDR3 comprises 15 residues. The CDR3 DNA reads as TGTGCCAGCAGCTCCGGGACAGGGGACAACTATGGCTACACCTTC. It encodes CASSSGTGDNYGYTF.

In its sample, this clone was seen once. This chain uses TRBV28 with TRBJ1-1; possible D gene TRBD1, 5 bases. Germline V CDR1 and CDR2: MDHEN, SYDVKM. CDR3 length: 16 residues. V was cut by 0 bases and J by 3 bases, with 14 bases left in between. The CDR3 is CASSLWGNLGHTEAFF. The DNA of the CDR3 is TGTGCCAGCAGTTTATGGGGGAACCTGGGGCACACTGAAGCTTTCTTT. Complete variable domain (other parts from reference TRBV28 and TRBJ1-1): DVKVTQSSRYLVKRTGEKVFLECVQDMDHENMFWYRQDPGLGLRLIYFSYDVKMKEKGDIPEGYSVSREKKERFSLILESASTNQTSMYLCASSLWGNLGHTEAFFGQGTRLTVV.

The CDR3 DNA reads TGTGCCAGCTTCTATTACAGGCAGTACTTC. Protein product: CASFYYRQYF. The rearrangement uses TRBV21-1 and TRBJ2-7; no check of the table's D call, TRBD1, against the DNA was made. TRBV21-1 is assigned pseudogene status. The CDR3 runs 10 residues.

The chain has TRBV7-2 and TRBJ2-3, with D possibly TRBD1 on 6 matching bases. CDR1 and CDR2 from the germline V gene are SGHTA and FQGNSA. CDR3 size: 17 residues. V was cut by 4 bases and J by 2 bases, with 19 bases left in between. The CDR3 protein is CASSYLRGRDTTDTQYF. In DNA form, the CDR3 reads TGTGCCAGCAGCTACCTCAGGGGCCGGGACACCACAGATACGCAGTATTTT.

The chain carries TRBV9 and TRBJ2-3, with TRBD1 as a possible D gene (5 bases). Trimming shortened V by 3 bases and J by 14 bases, and 19 bases separated the two germline ends. The CDR3 has 13 amino acids. Per germline, CDR1 SGDLS and CDR2 YYNGEE. The CDR3 bases are TGTGCCAGCAGCGGACGACTGACATACAGGTTGTATTTT. Encoded protein: CASSGRLTYRLYF. The full variable domain, in which reference TRBV9 and TRBJ2-3 provide the parts outside the CDR3, is DSGVTQTPKHLITATGQRVTLRCSPRSGDLSVYWYQQSLDQGLQFLIQYYNGEERAKGNILERFSAQQFPDLHSELNLSSLELGDSALYFCASSGRLTYRLYFGPGTRLTVL.

V is TRBV7-6 and J is TRBJ2-1; a possible D gene is TRBD2 (6 bases). Germline values: CDR1 SGHVS, CDR2 FNYEAQ. The CDR3 contains 14 residues. The germline V and J ends were trimmed by 7 bases and 7 bases, with 17 bases remaining between them. The CDR3 region is CASTRGTEGNEQFF. The CDR3 region has the DNA TGTGCCAGCACGCGCGGGACTGAGGGGAATGAGCAGTTCTTC. Supplemented by reference TRBV7-6 and TRBJ2-1, the full variable domain reads GAGVSQSPRYKVTKRGQDVALRCDPISGHVSLYWYRQALGQGPEFLTYFNYEAQQDKSGLPNDRFSAERPEGSISTLTIQRTEQRDSAMYRCASTRGTEGNEQFFGPGTRLTVL.

The V gene is TRBV27, the J gene TRBJ1-2; TRBD1 matches at 7 bases. Germline V gene sequence: CDR1 MNHEY, CDR2 SMNVEV (reference sequence). Trimming removed 8 bases from V and 7 bases from J; junction bases left unmatched: 7. The CDR3 extends over 12 amino acids. The CDR3 DNA is TGTGCCAGCGGATCACAGGGGAGTGGCTACACCTTC. It is translated as CASGSQGSGYTF.

This chain joins TRBV5-4 and TRBJ1-6, with a tentative D call TRBD1 (5 bases). Trimming shortened V by 1 base and J by 9 bases, and 14 bases separated the two germline ends. Germline V gene sequence: CDR1 SGHNT, CDR2 YYREEE (reference sequence). The CDR3 runs to 15 residues. The CDR3 here is CASSLWGEHSSPLHF. The CDR3 nucleotides read TGTGCCAGCAGCTTGTGGGGGGAGCATAGTTCACCCCTCCACTTT.

The chain joins TRBV6-6 to TRBJ1-6; D not certain. Trimming shortened V by 5 bases and J by 5 bases, and 10 bases separated the two germline ends. CDR1 and CDR2 from the germline V gene are MNHNY and SVGAGI (reference sequence). This CDR3 has 14 residues. This CDR3 reads CASSPGFDNSPLHF. In DNA, the CDR3 is TGTGCCAGCAGTCCAGGATTCGATAATTCACCCCTCCACTTT.

This sequence joins TRBV28 and TRBJ2-3; TRBD1 matches at 8 bases. Germline CDR1 and CDR2: MDHEN and SYDVKM. V shed 4 bases and J 5 bases; nucleotides not matched to a gene: 8. This CDR3 has 15 residues. This CDR3 is CASSSQTGGLDTQYF. The CDR3 DNA reads TGTGCCAGCAGTTCTCAAACAGGGGGTTTAGATACGCAGTATTTT.

J is TRBJ2-2 and V is TRBV11-2, with D possibly being TRBD1 (6 bases). V was shortened by 5 bases and J by 6 bases, with 16 bases between the two germline ends. Germline-derived CDR1 and CDR2 are SGHAT and FQNNGV. This CDR3 contains 15 residues. The CDR3 nucleotides are TGTGCCAGCAGCCAACACACAGGGATTGCCGGGGAGCTGTTTTTT. Its translation: CASSQHTGIAGELFF.

This rearrangement joins TRBV20-1 to TRBJ2-3; D not certain. From germline, CDR1 is DFQATT and CDR2 SNEGSKA (reference sequence). The V end lost 6 bases, the J end lost 6 bases, and 10 bases lay between the germline ends. The CDR3 runs 11 residues. The CDR3 loop is CSAGDWDTQYF. CDR3 bases: TGCAGTGCCGGAGACTGGGATACGCAGTATTTT.

This clone was seen a handful of times. The chain links TRBV28 to TRBJ1-1; a possible D gene is TRBD1 (5 bases). This CDR3 has 13 amino acids. Per the germline V gene, CDR1 is MDHEN and CDR2 is SYDVKM. The ends were cut back, 1 base at V and 4 bases at J, with 7 bases in the middle. In DNA form, the CDR3 reads TGTGCCAGCAGTTTATCCGGGGGCACTGAAGCTTTCTTT. It encodes CASSLSGGTEAFF.

The J gene is TRBJ2-2, the V gene TRBV27; the match to TRBD2 covers 12 bases. V lost 5 bases, J lost 5 bases, and 12 bases stayed unmatched. CDR1 is MNHEY, CDR2 SMNVEV, per germline (reference sequence). The CDR3 spans 18 residues. CDR3 amino acids: CASSPTWTSGVGTGELFF. Written as DNA, the CDR3 is TGTGCCAGCAGTCCGACCTGGACTAGCGGGGTTGGAACCGGGGAGCTGTTTTTT.

Of note for this clone: Compared with germline, one end of the junction differs, possibly owing to a read error. This rearrangement joins TRBV7-9 to TRBJ2-5, with D possibly matching TRBD2 (6 bases). The CDR3 is 14 amino acids. From germline, CDR1 is SEHNR and CDR2 FQNEAQ (reference sequence). The CDR3 sequence: CSSSFSGGRETQYF. DNA of the CDR3: TGTTCCAGCAGCTTTTCCGGGGGTCGAGAGACCCAGTACTTC.

The V call is TRBV7-8, the J call TRBJ1-1, with 8 bases aligning to TRBD1. CDR3 length: 14 amino acids. Trimming removed 1 base from V and 4 bases from J; junction bases left unmatched: 2. The germline V gene has CDR1 SGHVS and CDR2 FQNEAQ. CDR3 region: CASSLVQGGTEAFF. The CDR3 nucleotides read TGTGCCAGCAGCTTAGTACAGGGGGGCACTGAAGCTTTCTTT.

The rearrangement joins TRBV2 to TRBJ2-7; D is undetermined. This CDR3 has 12 residues. Looked up from germline, CDR1 is SNHLY and CDR2 is FYNNEI. The V gene lost 5 bases and the J gene lost 2 bases, with 7 bases spanning the gap. The CDR3 loop is CASSYSPYEQYF. For the CDR3, the DNA is TGTGCCAGCAGTTACAGTCCCTACGAGCAGTACTTC. Combining the CDR3 with reference TRBV2 and TRBJ2-7 gives the whole variable domain EPEVTQTPSHQVTQMGQEVILRCVPISNHLYFYWYRQILGQKVEFLVSFYNNEISEKSEIFDDQFSVERPDGSNFTLKIRSTKLEDSAMYFCASSYSPYEQYFGPGTRLTVT.

J is TRBJ1-4 and V is TRBV5-1, with D perhaps TRBD1 (5 bases). Trimming took 4 bases from V and 4 from J, leaving 14 bases between them. The CDR3 extends over 15 amino acids. Germline V gene data show CDR1 as SGHRS and CDR2 as YFSETQ. The CDR3: CASSPGRTINEKLFF. CDR3 sequence (DNA): TGCGCCAGCAGCCCGGGACGGACTATTAATGAAAAACTGTTTTTT.

This clone showed up just once. The V call is TRBV6-5, the J call TRBJ1-1, with D tentatively TRBD1 (6 bases). This CDR3 has 16 amino acids. The germline V and J ends were trimmed by 1 base and 0 bases, with 12 bases remaining between them. Per germline, CDR1 MNHEY and CDR2 SVGAGI. DNA for the CDR3: TGTGCCAGCAGTTACTACCGAGGACAGATGAACACTGAAGCTTTCTTT. Protein: CASSYYRGQMNTEAFF.

The chain links TRBV4-3 to TRBJ2-7, with TRBD1 as a possible D gene (5 bases). The CDR3 consists of 15 residues. The ends were cut back, 0 bases at V and 4 bases at J, with 13 bases in the middle. The germline V gene encodes CDR1 LGHNA and CDR2 YSLEER. For the CDR3, the DNA is TGCGCCAGCAGCCAAGAGGAGACAGAAGAGTACGAGCAGTACTTC. Translated: CASSQEETEEYEQYF.

The rearrangement links TRBV19 to TRBJ2-7, with D possibly being TRBD2 (5 bases). The germline V gene has CDR1 LNHDA and CDR2 SQIVND (reference sequence). With 8 bases removed from V and 3 bases from J, the gap between germline ends came to 11 bases. The CDR3 consists of 12 residues. The CDR3 nucleotides are TGTGCCAGTGGCCCGGGGATCTACGAGCAGTACTTC. It translates to CASGPGIYEQYF.